Sequencing of this TCR beta chain was carried out in a study of blood T cell repertoires in COVID-19. Whole-study context: Both acute and convalescent COVID-19 samples were obtained from the United States, Italy and Spain. The analysed material was cDNA or gDNA that came from T cells, B-cell-depleted T cells, or PBMCs.

This CDR3 has 15 amino acids. Trimming removed 4 bases from V and 7 bases from J, with 17 bases in between. The germline CDR1 and CDR2 sequences are MNHEY and SVGAGI. Per the original methods: From reference gene primer amplification, estimates of nucleated cell counts were derived. The assay was immunoSEQ multiplex PCR, and TCRdb's table has in-frame clones only and misses some. That table is the source of V, J and clone size, and D and trimming were worked out from the DNA. The sample contains 150,000 to 200,000 clones, 70% to 90% of which appear only once. This receptor was identified in a woman in her forties or fifties with COVID-19, enrolled during active disease. This chain connects TRBV6-5 to TRBJ1-5, with D possibly being TRBD1 (6 bases). The sequenced sample was peripheral blood. The CDR3 here is CASSSALTGGQPQHF. CDR3 in DNA: TGTGCCAGCAGTTCGGCCTTGACAGGTGGCCAGCCCCAGCATTTT.